The clone carrying this T cell receptor beta chain is a singleton in its sample. This record comes from a study of blood T cell repertoires in COVID-19. TCRdb keeps only in-frame clones here, not all; method: immunoSEQ multiplex PCR. The sample gives some 360,000 clones, almost 90% of which show up once; over 0.9% is in the top ten. Germline assignment: CDR1 SGHVS and CDR2 FNYEAQ. Trimming took 1 base from V and 8 from J, leaving 9 bases between them. CDR3 size: 13 residues. The age range of participants was about 18 to 89 years, with residence in about two dozen US areas. The receptor was derived from a woman aged 25 to 39 who had been exposed to COVID-19. The source material was PBMCs or T cells enriched from blood (not recorded which). The chain carries TRBV7-6 and TRBJ2-1, with D perhaps TRBD2 (6 bases). DNA of the CDR3: TGTGCCAGCAGCTTAGTCGGAGGGGATGAGCAGTTCTTC. Translated: CASSLVGGDEQFF.